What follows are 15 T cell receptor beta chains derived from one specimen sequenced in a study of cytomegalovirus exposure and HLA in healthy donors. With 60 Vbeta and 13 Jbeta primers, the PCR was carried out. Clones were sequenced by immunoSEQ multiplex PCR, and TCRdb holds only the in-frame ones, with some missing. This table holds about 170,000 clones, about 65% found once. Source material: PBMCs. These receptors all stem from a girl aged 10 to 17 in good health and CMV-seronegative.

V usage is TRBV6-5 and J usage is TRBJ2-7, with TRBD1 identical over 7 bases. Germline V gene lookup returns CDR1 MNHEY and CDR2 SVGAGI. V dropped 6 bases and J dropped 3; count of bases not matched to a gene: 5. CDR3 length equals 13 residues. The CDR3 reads CASSPGQNYEQYF. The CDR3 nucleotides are TGTGCCAGCAGCCCGGGACAGAACTACGAGCAGTACTTC.

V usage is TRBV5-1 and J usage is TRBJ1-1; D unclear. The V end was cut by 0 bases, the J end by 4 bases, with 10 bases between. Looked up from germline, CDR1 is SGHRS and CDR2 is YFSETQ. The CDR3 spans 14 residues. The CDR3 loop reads CASSLGSPGTEAFF. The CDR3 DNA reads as TGCGCCAGCAGCTTGGGCTCACCCGGCACTGAAGCTTTCTTT.

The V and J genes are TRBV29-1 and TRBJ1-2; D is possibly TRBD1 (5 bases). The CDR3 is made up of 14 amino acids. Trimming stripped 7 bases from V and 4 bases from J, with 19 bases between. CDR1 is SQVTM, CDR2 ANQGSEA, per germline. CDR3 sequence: CSAPRGGSGYGYTF. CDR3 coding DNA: TGCAGCGCCCCTCGGGGGGGGTCAGGCTATGGCTACACCTTC.

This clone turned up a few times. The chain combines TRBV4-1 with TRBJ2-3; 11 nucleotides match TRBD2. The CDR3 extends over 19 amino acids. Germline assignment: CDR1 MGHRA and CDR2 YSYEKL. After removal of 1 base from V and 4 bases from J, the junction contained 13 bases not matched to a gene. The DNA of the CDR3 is TGCGCCAGCAGCCAAGCAAAACTAGCGGGGGTTGTGCTGGCAGATACGCAGTATTTT. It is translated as CASSQAKLAGVVLADTQYF.

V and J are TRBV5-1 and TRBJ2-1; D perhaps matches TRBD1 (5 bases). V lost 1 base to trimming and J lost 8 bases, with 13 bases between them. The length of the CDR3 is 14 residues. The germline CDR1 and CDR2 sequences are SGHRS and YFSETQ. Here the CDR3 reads CASSLTRVVDEQFF. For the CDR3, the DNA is TGCGCCAGCAGCTTGACCAGGGTGGTCGATGAGCAGTTCTTC.

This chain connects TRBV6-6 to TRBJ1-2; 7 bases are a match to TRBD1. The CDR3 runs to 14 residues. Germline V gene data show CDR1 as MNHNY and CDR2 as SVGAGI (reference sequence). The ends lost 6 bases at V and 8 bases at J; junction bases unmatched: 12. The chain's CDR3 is CASSPPQGTGGYTF. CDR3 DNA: TGTGCCAGCAGCCCCCCACAGGGGACGGGGGGCTACACCTTC.

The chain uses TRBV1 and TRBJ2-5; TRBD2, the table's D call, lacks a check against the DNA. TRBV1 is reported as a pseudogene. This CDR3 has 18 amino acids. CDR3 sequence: CTSSQKGGSGGPQETQYF. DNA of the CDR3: TGCACCAGCAGCCAAAAGGGGGGAAGCGGGGGGCCGCAAGAGACCCAGTACTTC.

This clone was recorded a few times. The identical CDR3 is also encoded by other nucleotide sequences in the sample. The CDR3 region has the DNA TGTGCCAGCAGCCCCCGAGTAAACACTGAAGCTTTCTTT. It translates to CASSPRVNTEAFF. V usage is TRBV7-6 and J usage is TRBJ1-1; no clear D. This CDR3 is built from 13 residues. Trimming took 5 bases from V and 2 from J, leaving 9 bases between them. In germline, CDR1 is SGHVS, CDR2 FNYEAQ.

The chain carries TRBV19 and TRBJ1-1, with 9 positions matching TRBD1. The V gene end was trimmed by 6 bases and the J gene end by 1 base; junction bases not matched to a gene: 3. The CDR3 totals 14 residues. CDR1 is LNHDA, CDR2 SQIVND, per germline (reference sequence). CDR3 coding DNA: TGTGCCAGTAGGTGGGGACAGGGGAACACTGAAGCTTTCTTT. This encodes CASRWGQGNTEAFF.

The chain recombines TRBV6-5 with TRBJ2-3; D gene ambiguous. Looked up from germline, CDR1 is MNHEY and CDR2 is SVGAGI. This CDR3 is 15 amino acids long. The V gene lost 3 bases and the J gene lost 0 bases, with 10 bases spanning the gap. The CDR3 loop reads CASSYSTPSTDTQYF. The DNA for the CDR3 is TGTGCCAGCAGTTATTCTACGCCTAGCACAGATACGCAGTATTTT.

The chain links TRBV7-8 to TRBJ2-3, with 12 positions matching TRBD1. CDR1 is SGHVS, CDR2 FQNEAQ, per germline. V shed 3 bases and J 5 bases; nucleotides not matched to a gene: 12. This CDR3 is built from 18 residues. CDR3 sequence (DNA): TGTGCCAGCAGCTTTCCGGGACAGGGGGCCCCGCGCGGAGATACGCAGTATTTT. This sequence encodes CASSFPGQGAPRGDTQYF.

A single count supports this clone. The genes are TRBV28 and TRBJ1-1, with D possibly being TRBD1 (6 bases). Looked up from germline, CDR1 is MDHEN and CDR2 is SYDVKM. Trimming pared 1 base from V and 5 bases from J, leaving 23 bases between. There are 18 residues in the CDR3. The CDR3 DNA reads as TGTGCCAGCAGTTTATTTCCAGGCGGGGGGCGTAGGTATACTGAAGCTTTCTTT. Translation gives CASSLFPGGGRRYTEAFF.

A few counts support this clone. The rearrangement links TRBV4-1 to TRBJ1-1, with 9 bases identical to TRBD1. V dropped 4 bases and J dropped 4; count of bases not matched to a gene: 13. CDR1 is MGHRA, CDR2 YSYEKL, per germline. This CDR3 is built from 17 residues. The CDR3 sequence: CASSPAGTGNVATEAFF. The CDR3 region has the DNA TGCGCCAGCAGCCCAGCCGGGACAGGGAATGTTGCCACTGAAGCTTTCTTT.

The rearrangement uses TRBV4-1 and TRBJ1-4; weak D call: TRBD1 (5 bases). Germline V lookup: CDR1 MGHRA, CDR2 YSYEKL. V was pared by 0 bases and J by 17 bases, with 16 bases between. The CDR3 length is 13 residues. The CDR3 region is CASSQEPGPGGFF. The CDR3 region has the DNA TGCGCCAGCAGCCAAGAACCGGGACCGGGGGGATTTTTT.

CDR3: CASSPGQAGGYTF. CDR3 coding DNA: TGTGCCAGCTCACCGGGACAGGCCGGTGGCTACACCTTC. The chain combines TRBV18 with TRBJ1-2, with 8 bases matching TRBD1. Germline V CDR1 and CDR2: KGHSH, LQKENI. This CDR3 comprises 13 residues. V shed 3 bases and J 7 bases; nucleotides not matched to a gene: 4. Variable domain in full (rest from reference TRBV18 and TRBJ1-2): NAGVMQNPRHLVRRRGQEARLRCSPMKGHSHVYWYRQLPEEGLKFMVYLQKENIIDESGMPKERFSAEFPKEGPSILRIQQVVRGDSAAYFCASSPGQAGGYTFGSGTRLTVV.